One and the same sample provided the 15 T cell receptor beta chains below, sequenced in a study of blood T cell repertoires in COVID-19. Produced via immunoSEQ multiplex PCR; TCRdb's table is partial and in-frame only. Of roughly 280,000 clones in the sample, approximately 85% were seen once. Sequencing was done on a sample of peripheral blood. The receptors were gathered from a woman in her 70s with acute or convalescent COVID-19.

V gene TRBV3-1 (or the pseudogene TRBV3-2) combines with J gene TRBJ1-2, with a weak D call TRBD1 (5 bases). V was shortened by 1 base and J by 7 bases, with 13 bases between the two germline ends. Germline V CDR1 and CDR2: LGHDT, YNNKEL (reference sequence). The CDR3 totals 14 residues. The CDR3 DNA is TGTGCCAGCAGCCAAGCCCAGGGCCGCGGTGGCTACACCTTC. Protein sequence: CASSQAQGRGGYTF.

This chain links TRBV2 with TRBJ1-1; D not certain. CDR3 size: 11 residues. Germline V gene sequence: CDR1 SNHLY, CDR2 FYNNEI. Trimming took 7 bases from V and 4 from J, leaving 7 bases between them. CDR3 nucleotides: TGTGCCAGCATGTGGGCCACTGAAGCTTTCTTT. It translates to CASMWATEAFF.

V usage is TRBV2 and J usage is TRBJ2-1; 7 bases are shared with TRBD1. The CDR3 runs to 15 residues. Looked up from germline, CDR1 is SNHLY and CDR2 is FYNNEI. The V segment lost 8 bases and the J segment 3 bases; nucleotides outside the gene matches: 10. CDR3 DNA sequence: TGTGCCAGCGCTCAGACAGGGAAGCGCTACAATGAGCAGTTCTTC. Amino acid sequence: CASAQTGKRYNEQFF. The full variable domain, completed using reference TRBV2 and TRBJ2-1, is EPEVTQTPSHQVTQMGQEVILRCVPISNHLYFYWYRQILGQKVEFLVSFYNNEISEKSEIFDDQFSVERPDGSNFTLKIRSTKLEDSAMYFCASAQTGKRYNEQFFGPGTRLTVL.

This chain uses TRBV11-1 with TRBJ2-3, with a tentative D call TRBD2 (6 bases). The V end lost 3 bases, the J end lost 2 bases, and 12 bases lay between the germline ends. Germline V gene lookup returns CDR1 SGHAT and CDR2 FQDESV (reference sequence). The CDR3 contains 15 residues. As DNA, the CDR3 is TGTGCCAGCAGCTTTTCTGGGGGGTCCACAGATACGCAGTATTTT. Protein: CASSFSGGSTDTQYF. Full variable domain (remainder filled in from reference TRBV11-1 and TRBJ2-3): EAEVAQSPRYKITEKSQAVAFWCDPISGHATLYWYRQILGQGPELLVQFQDESVVDDSQLPKDRFSAERLKGVDSTLKIQPAELGDSAMYLCASSFSGGSTDTQYFGPGTRLTVL.

The chain recombines TRBV6-4 with TRBJ2-3; D is undetermined. The CDR3 spans 16 residues. V dropped 4 bases and J dropped 2 bases, with 16 bases sitting between them. Germline V gene sequence: CDR1 MRHNA, CDR2 SNTAGT. CDR3 amino acids: CASSAPSLATTDTQYF. The DNA of the CDR3 is TGTGCCAGCAGTGCCCCTTCCCTGGCCACCACAGATACGCAGTATTTT.

The chain recombines TRBV7-3 with TRBJ2-2; unclear D gene. Germline V CDR1 and CDR2: SGHTA, FQGTGA. There are 13 residues in the CDR3. Trimming cost V 5 bases and J 4 bases, with 8 bases left between them. The CDR3: CASSPISTGELFF. For the CDR3, the DNA is TGTGCCAGCAGCCCCATTTCCACCGGGGAGCTGTTTTTT. Variable domain in full (rest from reference TRBV7-3 and TRBJ2-2): GAGVSQTPSNKVTEKGKYVELRCDPISGHTALYWYRQSLGQGPEFLIYFQGTGAADDSGLPNDRFFAVRPEGSVSTLKIQRTERGDSAVYLCASSPISTGELFFGEGSRLTVL.

The J gene is TRBJ1-2, the V gene TRBV7-8; D gene unclear. Germline CDR1 is SGHVS and CDR2 is FQNEAQ. The V and J ends lost 1 base and 4 bases respectively, with 7 bases between them. The CDR3 spans 13 residues. DNA of the CDR3: TGTGCCAGCAGCTTAGACCAGTCCTATGGCTACACCTTC. It encodes CASSLDQSYGYTF.

This clone was seen just once. V gene TRBV3-1 (or the pseudogene TRBV3-2) combines with J gene TRBJ1-3; no clear D gene. Germline CDR1 is LGHDT and CDR2 is YNNKEL (reference sequence). Between the trimmed V and J ends, which lost 2 bases and 0 bases, there was a span of 5 bases. This CDR3 region has 14 residues. DNA for the CDR3: TGTGCCAGCAGCCAACTCGGCTCTGGAAACACCATATATTTT. Translating gives CASSQLGSGNTIYF.

This chain uses TRBV5-1 with TRBJ1-1; 7 bases are a match to TRBD1. CDR1 and CDR2 (germline): SGHRS, YFSETQ. This CDR3 comprises 16 residues. V was pared by 4 bases and J by 2 bases, with 11 bases of the junction left unmatched. The CDR3: CASSPLGGQRNTEAFF. CDR3 DNA: TGCGCCAGCAGCCCCCTCGGGGGACAGAGAAACACTGAAGCTTTCTTT.

This chain joins TRBV12-3 or TRBV12-4 and TRBJ2-3; D might be TRBD2 (5 bases). The CDR3 runs to 13 residues. V was clipped by 6 bases and J by 6 bases, with 13 bases between them. The DNA for the CDR3 is TGTGCCAGCAGCCCCGGGGTCTGGGATACGCAGTATTTT. The encoded protein is CASSPGVWDTQYF.

The V gene is TRBV2, the J gene TRBJ2-6; 8 bases are a match to TRBD1. Germline V gene lookup returns CDR1 SNHLY and CDR2 FYNNEI. Trimming removed 5 bases from V and 0 bases from J; junction bases left unmatched: 6. The CDR3 spans 17 residues. In DNA, the CDR3 is TGTGCCAGCAGTCGACAGGGGACCAACTCTGGGGCCAACGTCCTGACTTTC. The encoded protein is CASSRQGTNSGANVLTF.

The chain recombines TRBV5-8 with TRBJ1-3, with 8 nucleotides matching TRBD1. Germline CDR1 reads SGHTS; CDR2 reads YDEGEE. V trimming: 4 bases; J trimming: 6 bases; junction bases outside the gene matches: 12. This CDR3 has 16 residues. The DNA of the CDR3 is TGTGCCAGCAGCATAGGGACAGGAGCACCCGTAAACACCATATATTTT. It specifies CASSIGTGAPVNTIYF.

In its sample, this clone was seen once. The gene calls are TRBV10-3 and TRBJ2-1; a weak D match, TRBD1 (6 bases). This CDR3 comprises 12 residues. Between the trimmed V and J ends, which lost 8 bases and 8 bases, there was a span of 13 bases. Germline CDR1 ENHRY, CDR2 SYGVKD. CDR3 sequence (DNA): TGTGCCATCGGAAGACAGGCCGATGAGCAGTTCTTC. Its translation is CAIGRQADEQFF.

V usage is TRBV5-1 and J usage is TRBJ2-2, with D perhaps matching TRBD2 (5 bases). This CDR3 spans 16 amino acids. The germline V gene has CDR1 SGHRS and CDR2 YFSETQ. The V end lost 0 bases, the J end lost 6 bases, and 15 bases lay between the germline ends. The chain's CDR3 is CASSLGGLQRPGELFF. In DNA, the CDR3 is TGCGCCAGCAGCTTGGGCGGACTTCAGAGGCCCGGGGAGCTGTTTTTT.

This chain joins TRBV6-5 and TRBJ2-2, with D possibly TRBD2 on 6 matching bases. The germline gives CDR1 MNHEY, CDR2 SVGAGI. The CDR3 has 13 amino acids. V was pared by 8 bases and J by 9 bases, with 16 bases between. The CDR3 reads CASASGAQRELFF. The CDR3 DNA follows: TGTGCCAGCGCCTCGGGAGCCCAGCGGGAGCTGTTTTTT.